What follows are 6 T cell receptor beta chains derived from one specimen sequenced in a study of blood T cell repertoires in COVID-19. Only in-frame clones appear in the TCRdb table, and some are missing; sequencing was by immunoSEQ multiplex PCR. The sample has over 150,000 clones; roughly 73% are singletons. The sequenced material came from peripheral blood. These TCRs come from a man between 65 and 85 years old with acute or convalescent COVID-19.

The gene calls are TRBV14 and TRBJ2-7; 8 bases fit TRBD1. The CDR3 spans 18 residues. Unmatched junction bases numbered 12, after V lost 0 bases and J lost 2 bases. Germline V gene data show CDR1 as SGHDN and CDR2 as FVKESK. The CDR3 loop reads CASSQETGVRIGPYEQYF. The CDR3 nucleotides read TGTGCCAGCAGCCAAGAGACAGGGGTTCGCATTGGGCCCTACGAGCAGTACTTC.

This clone has only one observation. This CDR3 reads CASKGSGSFIEQFF. As DNA, the CDR3 is TGTGCCAGCAAGGGTAGCGGGAGTTTTATTGAGCAGTTCTTC. The V gene is TRBV28, the J gene TRBJ2-1; TRBD2 matches 9 bases. V lost 7 bases to trimming and J lost 9 bases; unmatched junction nucleotides: 10. The CDR3 loop spans 14 amino acids. Germline-derived CDR1 and CDR2 are MDHEN and SYDVKM.

This rearrangement joins TRBV6-2 or TRBV6-3 to TRBJ1-5; D remains unclear. This CDR3 has 13 amino acids. Germline values: CDR1 MNHEY, CDR2 SVGEGT. Between the trimmed V and J ends, which lost 2 bases and 8 bases, there was a span of 10 bases. The CDR3 sequence: CASSYTAAEPQHF. DNA for the CDR3: TGTGCCAGCAGTTACACTGCGGCGGAGCCCCAGCATTTT.

This chain connects TRBV5-1 to TRBJ1-6; maybe TRBD1 (5 bases). The CDR3 is 15 residues long. Trimming removed 0 bases from V and 7 bases from J, with 11 bases in between. Germline V gene sequence: CDR1 SGHRS, CDR2 YFSETQ. The CDR3 region is CASSLDGHLNSPLHF. CDR3 in DNA: TGCGCCAGCAGCTTGGACGGACACTTGAATTCACCCCTCCACTTT.

This rearrangement joins TRBV5-1 to TRBJ1-1, with D uncertain. V gave up 4 bases and J gave up 0 bases, with 10 bases separating them. The CDR3 has 14 amino acids. The germline V gene encodes CDR1 SGHRS and CDR2 YFSETQ. The CDR3 protein is CASSVDRVNTEAFF. The CDR3 nucleotides read TGCGCCAGCAGCGTAGATCGAGTGAACACTGAAGCTTTCTTT.

The rearrangement joins TRBV7-2 to TRBJ2-3; 8 bases are a match to TRBD2. This CDR3 is 16 amino acids long. Germline V gene sequence: CDR1 SGHTA, CDR2 FQGNSA. V shed 1 base, J shed 2 bases, and the junction held 5 bases outside the gene matches. CDR3 coding DNA: TGTGCCAGCAGCTTAGAAGCAGCGGGGGACACAGATACGCAGTATTTT. Its translation is CASSLEAAGDTDTQYF.